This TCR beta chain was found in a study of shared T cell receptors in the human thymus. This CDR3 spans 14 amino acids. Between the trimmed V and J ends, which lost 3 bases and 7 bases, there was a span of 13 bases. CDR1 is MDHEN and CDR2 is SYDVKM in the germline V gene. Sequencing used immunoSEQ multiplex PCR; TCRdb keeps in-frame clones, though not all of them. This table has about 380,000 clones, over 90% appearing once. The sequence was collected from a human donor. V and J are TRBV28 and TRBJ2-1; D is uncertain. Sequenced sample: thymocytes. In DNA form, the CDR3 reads TGTGCCAGCAGTTTTTTAAGGGTAGGTAATGAGCAGTTCTTC. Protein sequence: CASSFLRVGNEQFF. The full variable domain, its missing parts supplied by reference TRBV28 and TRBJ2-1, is DVKVTQSSRYLVKRTGEKVFLECVQDMDHENMFWYRQDPGLGLRLIYFSYDVKMKEKGDIPEGYSVSREKKERFSLILESASTNQTSMYLCASSFLRVGNEQFFGPGTRLTVL.